This TCR beta chain comes out of a study of CD4+ T cells in melanoma. The data were produced by immunoSEQ multiplex PCR, yet TCRdb's version contains in-frame clones alone and is incomplete. The table shows more than 13,000 clones, with over 80% occurring only once. In the case of this clone: Its antigen is not known.

Findings and limits, study-wide: Diverse differentiation states were reported for melanoma neoantigen-specific CD4+ T cells. A reported correlation linked neoantigen-specific CD4+ T cells to CD8+, macrophage and B cell function.

What was sequenced was cells from a culture (not recorded whether cultured in vitro). The receptor comes from a human donor with melanoma.

Here the CDR3 DNA reads TGTGCCTGGAGTGCCGATAGCGGGAACACAGATACGCAGTATTTT. Its protein product is CAWSADSGNTDTQYF. This chain uses TRBV30 with TRBJ2-3, with 8 bases fitting TRBD2. This CDR3 comprises 15 residues. Germline assignment: CDR1 GTSNPN and CDR2 SVGIG (reference sequence). V shed 1 base, J shed 2 bases, and the junction held 5 bases outside the gene matches. Together with reference TRBV30 and TRBJ2-3, the CDR3 gives the full variable domain: SQTIHQWPATLVQPVGSPLSLECTVEGTSNPNLYWYRQAAGRGLQLLFYSVGIGQISSEVPQNLSASRPQDRQFILSSKKLLLSDSGFYLCAWSADSGNTDTQYFGPGTRLTVL.